The present T cell receptor beta chain was sequenced within a study of blood T cell repertoires in COVID-19. Study-wide context: Donors in the United States, Italy and Spain gave samples during acute or convalescent COVID-19. T cells, B-cell-depleted T cells, or PBMCs provided the cDNA or gDNA that served as material.

Original handling: Estimates of nucleated cell counts were drawn from the amplification of reference gene primers. Profiled with immunoSEQ multiplex PCR; TCRdb holds only in-frame clones, not every one. V and J calls plus clone size are reproduced from that table; the DNA served to infer D and trimming. The sample contains roughly 82,000 clones, approximately 82% of which appear only once. V lost 0 bases and J lost 7; bases outside the gene matches: 1. CDR3 length: 13 amino acids. Germline CDR1 is SGHVS and CDR2 is FQNEAQ. The TCR sequence derives from a woman aged 60-70 years with acute or convalescent COVID-19. The rearrangement uses TRBV7-8 and TRBJ1-2, with TRBD1 matching over 8 bases. The material sequenced was peripheral blood. This CDR3 reads CASSLAGQGGYTF. CDR3 coding DNA: TGTGCCAGCAGCTTAGCTGGACAGGGTGGCTACACCTTC.